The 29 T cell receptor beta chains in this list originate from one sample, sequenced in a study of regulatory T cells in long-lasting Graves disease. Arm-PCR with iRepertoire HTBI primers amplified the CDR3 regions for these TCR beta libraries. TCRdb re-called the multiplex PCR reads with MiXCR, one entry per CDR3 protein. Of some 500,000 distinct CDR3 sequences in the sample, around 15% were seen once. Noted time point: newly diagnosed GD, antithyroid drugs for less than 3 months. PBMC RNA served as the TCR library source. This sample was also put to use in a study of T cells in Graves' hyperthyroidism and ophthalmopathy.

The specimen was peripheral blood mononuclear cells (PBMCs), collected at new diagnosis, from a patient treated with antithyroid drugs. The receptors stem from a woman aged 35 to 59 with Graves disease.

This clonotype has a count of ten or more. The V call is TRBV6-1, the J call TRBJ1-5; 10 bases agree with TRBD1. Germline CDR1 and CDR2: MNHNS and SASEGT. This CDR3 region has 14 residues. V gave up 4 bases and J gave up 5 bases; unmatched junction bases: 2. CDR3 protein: CASSADRGDQPQHF. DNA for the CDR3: TGTGCCAGCAGTGCGGACAGGGGGGATCAGCCCCAGCATTTT.

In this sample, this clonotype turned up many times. The CDR3, as DNA: TGTGCCAGCAGCCGCCAAAATCAGCGGGCAGGATCCTACGAGCAGTACTTC. Translation: CASSRQNQRAGSYEQYF. This chain connects TRBV3-1 to TRBJ2-7, with D maybe TRBD2 (6 bases). The ends were cut back, 4 bases at V and 1 base at J, with 20 bases in the middle. CDR3 length: 17 residues. The germline V gene has CDR1 LGHDT and CDR2 YNNKEL (reference sequence).

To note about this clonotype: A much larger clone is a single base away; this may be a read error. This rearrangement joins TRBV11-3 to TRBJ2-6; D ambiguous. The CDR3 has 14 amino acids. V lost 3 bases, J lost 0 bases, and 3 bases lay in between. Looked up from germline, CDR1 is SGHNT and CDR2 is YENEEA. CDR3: CASSFNSGANVLTF. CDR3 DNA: TGTGCCAGCAGCTTTAACTCTGGGGCCAACGTCCTGACTTTC.

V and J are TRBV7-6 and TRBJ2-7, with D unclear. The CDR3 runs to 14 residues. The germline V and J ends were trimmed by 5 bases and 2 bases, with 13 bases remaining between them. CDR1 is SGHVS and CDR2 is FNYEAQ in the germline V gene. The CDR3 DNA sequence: TGTGCCAGCAGCCTCGACACCCGGACCTACGAGCAGTACTTC. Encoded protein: CASSLDTRTYEQYF.

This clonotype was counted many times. The CDR3 spells CASSPSTGEQYF. The CDR3 region has the DNA TGTGCCAGCAGCCCATCAACGGGGGAGCAGTACTTC. The chain uses TRBV28 and TRBJ2-7; tentative D call: TRBD2 (5 bases). The CDR3 has 12 amino acids. Germline CDR1 reads MDHEN; CDR2 reads SYDVKM. Trimming removed 6 bases at V and 7 bases at J, with 13 bases between.

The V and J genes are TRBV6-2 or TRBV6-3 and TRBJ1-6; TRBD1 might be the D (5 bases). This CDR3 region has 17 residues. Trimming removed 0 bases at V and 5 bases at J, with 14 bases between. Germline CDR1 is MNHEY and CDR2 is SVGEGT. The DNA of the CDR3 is TGTGCCAGCAGTTACTCGGGCGGGACGGGGAATAATTCACCCCTCCACTTT. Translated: CASSYSGGTGNNSPLHF.

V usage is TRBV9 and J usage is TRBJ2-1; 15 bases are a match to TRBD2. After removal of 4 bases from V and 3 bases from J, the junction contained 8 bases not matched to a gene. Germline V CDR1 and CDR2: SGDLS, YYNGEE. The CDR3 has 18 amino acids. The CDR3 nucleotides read TGTGCCAGCAGCACAGGGACTAGCGGGGGGCCATTCTACAATGAGCAGTTCTTC. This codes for CASSTGTSGGPFYNEQFF.

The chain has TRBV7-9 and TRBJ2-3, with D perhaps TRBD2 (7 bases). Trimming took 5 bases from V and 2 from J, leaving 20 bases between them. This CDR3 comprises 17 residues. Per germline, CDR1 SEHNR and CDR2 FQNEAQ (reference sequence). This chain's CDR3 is CASSPPPRGGFTDTQYF. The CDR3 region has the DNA TGTGCCAGCAGCCCCCCCCCCAGGGGAGGGTTCACAGATACGCAGTATTTT.

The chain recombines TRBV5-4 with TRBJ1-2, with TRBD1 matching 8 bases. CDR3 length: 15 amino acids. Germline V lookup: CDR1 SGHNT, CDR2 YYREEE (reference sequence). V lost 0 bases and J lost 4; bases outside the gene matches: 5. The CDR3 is CASSLGTGSSYGYTF. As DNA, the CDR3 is TGTGCCAGCAGCTTGGGGACAGGGAGTAGCTATGGCTACACCTTC.

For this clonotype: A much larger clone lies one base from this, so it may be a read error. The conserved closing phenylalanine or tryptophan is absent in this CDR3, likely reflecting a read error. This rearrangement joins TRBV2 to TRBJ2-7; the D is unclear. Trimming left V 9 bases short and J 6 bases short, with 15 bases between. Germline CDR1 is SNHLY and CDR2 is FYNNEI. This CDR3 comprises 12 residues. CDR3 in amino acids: CASPGSQREQYL. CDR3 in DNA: TGTGCCAGTCCGGGCAGCCAACGCGAGCAGTACCTC.

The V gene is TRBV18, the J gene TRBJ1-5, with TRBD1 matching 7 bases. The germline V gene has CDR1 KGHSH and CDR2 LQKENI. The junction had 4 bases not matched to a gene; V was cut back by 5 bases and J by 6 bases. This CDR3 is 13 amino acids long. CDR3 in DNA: TGTGCCAGCTCAGACGACAGGGCTCAGCCCCAGCATTTT. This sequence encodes CASSDDRAQPQHF.

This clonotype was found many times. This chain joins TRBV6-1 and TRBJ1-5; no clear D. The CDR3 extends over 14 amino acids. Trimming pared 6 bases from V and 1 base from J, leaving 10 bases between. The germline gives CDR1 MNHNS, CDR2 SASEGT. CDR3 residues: CASRIGSSNQPQHF. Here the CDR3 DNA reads TGTGCCAGCAGAATTGGTTCCAGCAATCAGCCCCAGCATTTT.

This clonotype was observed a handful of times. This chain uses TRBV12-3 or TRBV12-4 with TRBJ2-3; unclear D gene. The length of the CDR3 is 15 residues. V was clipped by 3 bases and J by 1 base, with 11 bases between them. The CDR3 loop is CASSFSASGTDTQYF. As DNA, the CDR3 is TGTGCCAGCAGTTTCTCCGCGTCCGGCACAGATACGCAGTATTTT.

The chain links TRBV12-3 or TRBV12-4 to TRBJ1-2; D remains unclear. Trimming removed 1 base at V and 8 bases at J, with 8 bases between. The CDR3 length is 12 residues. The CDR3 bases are TGTGCCAGCAGTTTAGAGGGTAGGGGCTACACCTTC. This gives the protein CASSLEGRGYTF.

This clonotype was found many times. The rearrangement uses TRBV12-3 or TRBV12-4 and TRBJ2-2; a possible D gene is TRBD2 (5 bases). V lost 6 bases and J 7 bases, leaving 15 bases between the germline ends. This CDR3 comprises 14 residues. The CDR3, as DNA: TGTGCCAGCAGCCCCCTCAGCGGAGTCGGGGAGCTGTTTTTT. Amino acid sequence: CASSPLSGVGELFF.

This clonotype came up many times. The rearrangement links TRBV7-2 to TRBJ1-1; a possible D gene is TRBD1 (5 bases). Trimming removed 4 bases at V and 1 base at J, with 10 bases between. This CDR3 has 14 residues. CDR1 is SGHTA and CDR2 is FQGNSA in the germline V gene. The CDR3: CASSSGLSNTEAFF. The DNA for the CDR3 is TGTGCCAGCAGCTCAGGGTTGTCGAACACTGAAGCTTTCTTT.

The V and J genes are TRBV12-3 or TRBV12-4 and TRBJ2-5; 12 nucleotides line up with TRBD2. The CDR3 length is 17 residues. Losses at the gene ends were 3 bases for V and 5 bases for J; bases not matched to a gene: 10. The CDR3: CASSFGLAGGLGETQYF. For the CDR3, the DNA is TGTGCCAGCAGTTTCGGGCTAGCGGGGGGGCTAGGGGAGACCCAGTACTTC.

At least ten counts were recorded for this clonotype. The CDR3 region is CASTGEGTGRSGANVLTF. Written as DNA, the CDR3 is TGTGCCAGCACTGGGGAGGGGACAGGCCGGTCTGGGGCCAACGTCCTGACTTTC. The V call is TRBV2, the J call TRBJ2-6, with D maybe TRBD1 (8 bases). The length of the CDR3 is 18 residues. Germline V gives CDR1 SNHLY, CDR2 FYNNEI. Between the trimmed V and J ends, which lost 7 bases and 1 base, there was a span of 20 bases.

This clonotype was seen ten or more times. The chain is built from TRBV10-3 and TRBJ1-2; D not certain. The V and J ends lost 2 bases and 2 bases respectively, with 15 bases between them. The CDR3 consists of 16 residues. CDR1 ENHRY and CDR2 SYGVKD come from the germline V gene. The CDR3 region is CAISEGDNRLNYGYTF. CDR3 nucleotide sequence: TGTGCCATCAGTGAGGGAGACAACCGCCTCAACTATGGCTACACCTTC.

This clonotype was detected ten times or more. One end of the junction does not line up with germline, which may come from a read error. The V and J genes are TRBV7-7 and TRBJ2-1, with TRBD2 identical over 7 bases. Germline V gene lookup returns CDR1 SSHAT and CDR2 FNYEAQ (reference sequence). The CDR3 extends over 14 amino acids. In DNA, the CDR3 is TGTGCTAGCAGCTTAGTCCGGGGGGACAATGAGCAGTTCTTC. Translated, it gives CASSLVRGDNEQFF. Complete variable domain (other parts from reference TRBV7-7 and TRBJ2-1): GAGVSQSPRYKVTKRGQDVTLRCDPISSHATLYWYQQALGQGPEFLTYFNYEAQPDKSGLPSDRFSAERPEGSISTLTIQRTEQRDSAMYRCASSLVRGDNEQFFGPGTRLTVL.

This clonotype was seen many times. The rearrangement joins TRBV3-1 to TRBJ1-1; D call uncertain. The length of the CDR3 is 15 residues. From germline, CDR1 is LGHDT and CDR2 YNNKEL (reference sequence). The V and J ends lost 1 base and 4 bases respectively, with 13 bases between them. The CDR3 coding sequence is TGTGCCAGCAGCCAAGCGCCAGTTCAAGGCACTGAAGCTTTCTTT. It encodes CASSQAPVQGTEAFF. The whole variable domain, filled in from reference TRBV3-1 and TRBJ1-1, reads DTAVSQTPKYLVTQMGNDKSIKCEQNLGHDTMYWYKQDSKKFLKIMFSYNNKELIINETVPNRFSPKSPDKAHLNLHINSLELGDSAVYFCASSQAPVQGTEAFFGQGTRLTVV.

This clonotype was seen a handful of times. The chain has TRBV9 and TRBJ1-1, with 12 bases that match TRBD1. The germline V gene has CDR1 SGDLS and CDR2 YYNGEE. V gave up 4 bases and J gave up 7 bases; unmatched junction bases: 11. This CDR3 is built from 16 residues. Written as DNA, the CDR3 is TGTGCCAGCAGCCCGCGTCCGGGACAGGGGGCGCATGAAGCTTTCTTT. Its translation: CASSPRPGQGAHEAFF.

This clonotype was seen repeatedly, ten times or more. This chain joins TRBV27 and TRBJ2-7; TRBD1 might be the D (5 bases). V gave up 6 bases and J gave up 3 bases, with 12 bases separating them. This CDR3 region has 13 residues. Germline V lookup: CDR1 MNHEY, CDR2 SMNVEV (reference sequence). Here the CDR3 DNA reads TGTGCCAGCAGCCTAATAAGGGGCTACGAGCAGTACTTC. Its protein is CASSLIRGYEQYF.

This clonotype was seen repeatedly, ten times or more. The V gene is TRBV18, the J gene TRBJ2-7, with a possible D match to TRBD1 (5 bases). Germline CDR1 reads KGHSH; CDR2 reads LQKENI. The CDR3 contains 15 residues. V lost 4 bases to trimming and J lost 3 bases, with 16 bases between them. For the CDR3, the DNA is TGTGCCAGCTCACGATCAGGGTCGAGTAACTACGAGCAGTACTTC. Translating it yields CASSRSGSSNYEQYF.

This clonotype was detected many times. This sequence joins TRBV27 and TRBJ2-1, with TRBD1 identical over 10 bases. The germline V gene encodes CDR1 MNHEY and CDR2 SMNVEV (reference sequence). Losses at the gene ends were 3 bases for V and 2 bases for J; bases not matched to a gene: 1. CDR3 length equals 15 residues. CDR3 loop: CASSFGTGAYNEQFF. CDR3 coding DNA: TGTGCCAGCAGTTTTGGGACAGGGGCCTACAATGAGCAGTTCTTC.

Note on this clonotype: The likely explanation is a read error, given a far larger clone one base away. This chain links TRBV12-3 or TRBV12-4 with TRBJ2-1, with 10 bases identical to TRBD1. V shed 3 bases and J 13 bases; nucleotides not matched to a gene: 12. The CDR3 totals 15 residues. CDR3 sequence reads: CASSFSGQGVVTQFF. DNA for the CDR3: TGTGCCAGCAGTTTCTCAGGACAGGGGGTGGTGACCCAGTTCTTC.

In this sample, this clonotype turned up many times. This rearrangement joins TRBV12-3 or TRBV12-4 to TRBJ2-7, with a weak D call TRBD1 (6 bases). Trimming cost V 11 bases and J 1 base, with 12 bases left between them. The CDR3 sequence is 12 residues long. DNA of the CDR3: TGTGCCGCCGGTACAGGGTCCTACGAGCAGTACTTC. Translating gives CAAGTGSYEQYF.

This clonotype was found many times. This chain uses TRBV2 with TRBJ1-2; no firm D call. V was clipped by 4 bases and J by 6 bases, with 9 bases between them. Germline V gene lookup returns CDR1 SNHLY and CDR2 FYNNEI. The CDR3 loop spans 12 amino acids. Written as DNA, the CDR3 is TGTGCCAGCAGTGCGGAGTTACATGGCTACACCTTC. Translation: CASSAELHGYTF.

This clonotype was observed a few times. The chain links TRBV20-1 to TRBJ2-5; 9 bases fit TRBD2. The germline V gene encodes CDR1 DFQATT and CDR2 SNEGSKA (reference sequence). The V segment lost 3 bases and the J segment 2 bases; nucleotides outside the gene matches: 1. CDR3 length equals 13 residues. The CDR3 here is CSASAGGQETQYF. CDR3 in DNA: TGCAGTGCTAGCGCGGGGGGGCAAGAGACCCAGTACTTC.